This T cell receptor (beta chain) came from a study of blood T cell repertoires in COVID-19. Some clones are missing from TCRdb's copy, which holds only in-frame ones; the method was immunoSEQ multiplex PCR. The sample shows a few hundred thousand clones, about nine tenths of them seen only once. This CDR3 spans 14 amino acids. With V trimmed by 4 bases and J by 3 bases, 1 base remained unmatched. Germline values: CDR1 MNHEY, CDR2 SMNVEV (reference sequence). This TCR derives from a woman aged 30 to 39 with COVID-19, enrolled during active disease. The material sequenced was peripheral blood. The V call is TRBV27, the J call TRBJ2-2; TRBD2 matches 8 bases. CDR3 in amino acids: CASSWREDTGELFF. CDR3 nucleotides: TGTGCCAGCAGTTGGCGGGAGGACACCGGGGAGCTGTTTTTT.